The T cell receptor beta chain under discussion was sequenced for a study of beta chain features in type 1 diabetes. Overall study results and limits: VDJ junctions sequenced from type 1 diabetes patients showed fewer insertions and more deletions. Shorter TCRB CDR3s, moderately but significantly so, were found in Type 1 diabetes patients in all four CD4+ subsets. Cells expressing TCR highly could be over-represented by cDNA sequencing. PCR may have favored shorter templates equally in patients and controls.

There are a few counts of this clone. What it binds is not known. Stem cell-like memory, regulatory, central memory and naive CD4+ cells were sorted via CD45RO/CCR7/CD25/CD127/CD95/CD27. Expressed TCRB transcripts got sequenced, as all isolated RNA was reverse transcribed. The assay was immunoSEQ multiplex PCR, and TCRdb's table has in-frame clones only and misses some. The repertoire holds more than 250,000 clones, with approximately 15% as singletons. CDR3 length: 13 residues. CDR1 and CDR2 (germline): SNHLY, FYNNEI. V was pared by 7 bases and J by 3 bases, with 4 bases of the junction left unmatched.

The rearrangement uses TRBV2 and TRBJ1-2; the match to TRBD1 covers 8 bases. The origin of this receptor is a man in his late teens or twenties with type 1 diabetes. The sequenced sample consisted of naive CD4+ T cells from blood. The CDR3 DNA follows: TGTGCCAGCATCCTGGACAGGGACTATGGCTACACCTTC. It specifies CASILDRDYGYTF.